Listed below are T cell receptor beta chains from one sample, sequenced in a study of OX40 agonist ivuxolimab in advanced cancers. TCRdb's copy holds only in-frame clones and misses some; the assay was immunoSEQ multiplex PCR. The sample contains 65,000 to 90,000 clones, 90% of which appear only once. The specimen comprised CD4+ or CD8+ T cells sorted from blood, sampled in a trial of the OX40 agonist ivuxolimab. The receptors were sampled from an adult with an advanced solid tumor such as melanoma, head and neck, liver or kidney cancer. Both conserved end residues are part of each CDR3. The D gene is left open where the match is weak. Only part of the rows carry a size: once, few, many, or a class if the clone is expanded.

>NA|TRBV2|TRBJ1-2|NA
TGTGCCAGCAAGATTTGGGGGGAGGACTATGGCTACACCTTC
CASKIWGEDYGYTF
>NA|TRBV19|TRBJ1-5|few
TGTGCCAGTAGTCGGCGGGACTACAATCAGCCCCAGCATTTT
CASSRRDYNQPQHF
>NA|TRBV5-4|TRBJ2-2|NA
TGTGCCAGCAGCCAGGACAGCCTCATCGGGGAGCTGTTTTTT
CASSQDSLIGELFF
>TRBD2|TRBV15|TRBJ2-7|NA
TGTGCCACCAGCTCGACCGCGGGAGGCCCCTACGAGCAGTACTTC
CATSSTAGGPYEQYF
>NA|TRBV19|TRBJ2-7|NA
TGTGCCAGTAGTATGTCCAATCCGCAGTTCTACGAGCAGTACTTC
CASSMSNPQFYEQYF
>NA|TRBV11-2|TRBJ1-1|NA
TGTGCCAGCAGCTCCCTCCCGGCGGGTCCTAGGAACACTGAAGCTTTCTTT
CASSSLPAGPRNTEAFF
>NA|TRBV27|TRBJ2-3|NA
TGTGCCAGCAGTCCCACAGGAGACTCAAGCATCGGTCCAGATACGCAGTATTTT
CASSPTGDSSIGPDTQYF
>TRBD1|TRBV5-6|TRBJ2-2|NA
TGTGCCAGCCAAGCTTGGGGTTCCAGGGGGAGCACCGGGGAGCTGTTTTTT
CASQAWGSRGSTGELFF
>NA|TRBV29-1|TRBJ2-2|NA
TGCAGCGTTGCTCGGGAGCTACCCGGGGAGCTGTTTTTT
CSVARELPGELFF
>NA|TRBV4-1|TRBJ2-1|NA
TGCGCCAGCAGCCAAGATAGTGCGGGCTTACGCCAGTTCTTC
CASSQDSAGLRQFF
>NA|TRBV5-4|TRBJ1-5|NA
TGTGCCAGCAGCTTAAAGGGTTTTGATCAGCCCCAGCATTTT
CASSLKGFDQPQHF
>NA|TRBV9|TRBJ2-2|NA
TGTGCCAGCAGCGTAGAGGGGATGGGGGGACTGAACACCGGGGAGCTGTTTTTT
CASSVEGMGGLNTGELFF
>NA|TRBV13|TRBJ2-5|NA
TGTGCCAGCAGCTCCGAGGCGACAGGAGGAATACAAGAGACCCAGTACTTC
CASSSEATGGIQETQYF
>TRBD1|TRBV11-1|TRBJ1-1|NA
TGTGCCAGCGAACCCGGGACAGGGGGTACTGAAGCTTTCTTT
CASEPGTGGTEAFF
>NA|TRBV4-1|TRBJ1-6|NA
TGCGCCAGCAGCCAAGATCGAACAGTCGGGGCACCCCTCCACTTT
CASSQDRTVGAPLHF
>NA|TRBV2|TRBJ2-1|NA
TGTGCCAGCACCGAATCCCTACGATTGGGAAGCTCCTACAATGAGCAGTTCTTC
CASTESLRLGSSYNEQFF
>NA|TRBV9|TRBJ2-5|NA
TGTGCCAGCAGCGTGGGGCCAGAAGAGACCCAGTACTTC
CASSVGPEETQYF
>NA|TRBV27|TRBJ2-7|once
TGTGCCAGCAGTACGTCAGTGAGCGAGCAGTACTTC
CASSTSVSEQYF
>NA|TRBV7-9|TRBJ1-1|NA
TGTGCCAGCAGCTTACTCTTGACCCAGGGTAACGAAGCTTTCTTT
CASSLLLTQGNEAFF
>NA|TRBV7-9|TRBJ1-1|NA
TGTGCCAGCAGCTTCCCAGGACCGCCCCAGGCGAATGAAGCTTTCTTT
CASSFPGPPQANEAFF
>NA|TRBV21-1|TRBJ2-3|NA
TGTGCCAGCAGCAAAGCGCTCGGGCTAGCGGGGGTCACAGATACGCAGTATTTT
CASSKALGLAGVTDTQYF